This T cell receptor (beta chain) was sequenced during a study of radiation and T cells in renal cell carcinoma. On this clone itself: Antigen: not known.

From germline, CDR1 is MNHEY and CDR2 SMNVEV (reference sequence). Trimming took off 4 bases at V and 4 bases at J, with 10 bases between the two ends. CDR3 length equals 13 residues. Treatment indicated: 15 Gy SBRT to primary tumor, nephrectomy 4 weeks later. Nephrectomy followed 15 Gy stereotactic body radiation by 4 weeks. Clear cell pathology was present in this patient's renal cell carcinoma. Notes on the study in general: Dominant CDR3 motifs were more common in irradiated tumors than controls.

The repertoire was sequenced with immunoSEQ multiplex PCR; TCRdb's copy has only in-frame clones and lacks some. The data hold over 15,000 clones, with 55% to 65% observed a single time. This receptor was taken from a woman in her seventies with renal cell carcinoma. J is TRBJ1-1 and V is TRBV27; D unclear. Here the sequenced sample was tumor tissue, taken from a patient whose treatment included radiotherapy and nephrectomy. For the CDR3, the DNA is TGTGCCAGCAGTTACCAATCCTTCACTGAAGCTTTCTTT. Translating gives CASSYQSFTEAFF.